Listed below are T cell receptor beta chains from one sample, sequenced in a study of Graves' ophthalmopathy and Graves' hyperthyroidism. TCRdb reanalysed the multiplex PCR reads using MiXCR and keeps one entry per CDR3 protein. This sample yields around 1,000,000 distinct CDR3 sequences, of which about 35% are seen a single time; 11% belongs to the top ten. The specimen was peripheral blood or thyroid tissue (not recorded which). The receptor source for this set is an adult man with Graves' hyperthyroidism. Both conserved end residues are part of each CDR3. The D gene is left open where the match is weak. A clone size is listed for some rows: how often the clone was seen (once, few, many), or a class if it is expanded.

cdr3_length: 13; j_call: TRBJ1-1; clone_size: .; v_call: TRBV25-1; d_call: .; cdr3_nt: TGTGCCAGCAGTGGGCCTCCTAGAACTGAAGCTTTCTTT; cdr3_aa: CASSGPPRTEAFF
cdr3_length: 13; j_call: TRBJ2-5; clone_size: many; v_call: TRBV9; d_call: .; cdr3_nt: TGTGCCAGCAGCCCGACAGGGAGGGAGACCCAGTACTTC; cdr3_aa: CASSPTGRETQYF
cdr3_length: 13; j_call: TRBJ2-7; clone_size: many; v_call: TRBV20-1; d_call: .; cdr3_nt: TGCAGTGCTAGATTACCCGATTCCTACGAGCAGTACTTC; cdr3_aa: CSARLPDSYEQYF
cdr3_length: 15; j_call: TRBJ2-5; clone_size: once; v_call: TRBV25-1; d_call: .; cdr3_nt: TGTGCCAGCAGTGAATCTAGGCAGGCCAAAGAGACCCAGTACTTC; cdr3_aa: CASSESRQAKETQYF
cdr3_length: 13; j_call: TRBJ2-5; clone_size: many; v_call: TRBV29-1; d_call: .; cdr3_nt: TGCAGCGTTACGAAAGAGGACAGACAGACCCAGTACTTC; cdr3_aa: CSVTKEDRQTQYF
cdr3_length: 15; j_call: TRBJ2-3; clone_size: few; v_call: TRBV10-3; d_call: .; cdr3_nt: TGTGCCATCAGTGAGGCGCGTTCTAGCACAGATACGCAGTATTTT; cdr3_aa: CAISEARSSTDTQYF
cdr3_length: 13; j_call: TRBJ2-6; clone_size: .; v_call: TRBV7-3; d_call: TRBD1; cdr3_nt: TGTGCCAGCAGACCCACAGGGGCCGACGTCCTGACTTTC; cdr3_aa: CASRPTGADVLTF
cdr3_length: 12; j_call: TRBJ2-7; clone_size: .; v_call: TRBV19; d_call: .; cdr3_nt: TGTGCCAGTGCAGGGGCTAGTTACGAGCAGTACTTC; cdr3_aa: CASAGASYEQYF
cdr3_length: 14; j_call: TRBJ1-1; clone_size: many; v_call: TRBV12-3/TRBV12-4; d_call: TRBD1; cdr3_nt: TGTGCCACCAGGACAGGGGGGCTGAACACTGAAGCTTTCTTT; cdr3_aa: CATRTGGLNTEAFF
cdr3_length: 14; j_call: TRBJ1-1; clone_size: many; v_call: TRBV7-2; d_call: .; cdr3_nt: TGTGCCAGCAGCTTAGCTATCACGAACACTGAAGCTTTCTTT; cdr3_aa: CASSLAITNTEAFF
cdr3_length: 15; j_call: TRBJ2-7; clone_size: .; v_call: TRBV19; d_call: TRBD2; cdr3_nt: TGTGCCAGTAGTATGTGGAGCGGGAGGGCCTACGAGCAGTACTTC; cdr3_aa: CASSMWSGRAYEQYF
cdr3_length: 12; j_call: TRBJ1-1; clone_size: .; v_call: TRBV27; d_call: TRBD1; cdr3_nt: TGTGCCAGCGTCAGGGGGATCACTGAAGCTTTCTTT; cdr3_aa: CASVRGITEAFF
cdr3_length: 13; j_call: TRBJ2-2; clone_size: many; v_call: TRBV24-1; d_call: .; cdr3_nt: TGTGCCACCAGTGACCCCAATGGGGGGGAGCTGTTTTTT; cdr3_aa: CATSDPNGGELFF
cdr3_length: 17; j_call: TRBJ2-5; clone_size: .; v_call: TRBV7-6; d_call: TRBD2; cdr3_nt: TGTGCCAGCAGCTTACCATCTGGACTAGCGGGGGGTGGGACCCAGTACTTC; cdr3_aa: CASSLPSGLAGGGTQYF
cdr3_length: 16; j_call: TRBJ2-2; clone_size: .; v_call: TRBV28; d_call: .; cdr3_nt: TGTGCCAGCAGCCGCACCCCCTTTAAGAACACCGGGGAGCTGTTTTTT; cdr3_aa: CASSRTPFKNTGELFF
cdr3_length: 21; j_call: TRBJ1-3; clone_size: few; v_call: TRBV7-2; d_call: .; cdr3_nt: TGTGCCAGCAGCTTCTTCCCGGTGGAAAGGTTGGACACTAACTCTGGAAACACCATATATTTT; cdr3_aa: CASSFFPVERLDTNSGNTIYF
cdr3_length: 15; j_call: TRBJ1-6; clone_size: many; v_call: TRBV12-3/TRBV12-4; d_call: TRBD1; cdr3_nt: TGTGCCAGCAGTTTACAGAGGGGGCACAATTCACCCCTCCACTTT; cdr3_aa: CASSLQRGHNSPLHF
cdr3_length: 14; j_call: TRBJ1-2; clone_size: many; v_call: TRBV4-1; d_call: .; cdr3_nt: TGCGCCAGCAGCCAAGTGATAGGGGCGGGAGGCTACACCTTC; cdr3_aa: CASSQVIGAGGYTF
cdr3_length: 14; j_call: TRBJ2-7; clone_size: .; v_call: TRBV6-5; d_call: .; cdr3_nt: TGTGCCAGCAGTTACGGGACCGGGGCGGGTGAGCAGTACTTC; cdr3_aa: CASSYGTGAGEQYF
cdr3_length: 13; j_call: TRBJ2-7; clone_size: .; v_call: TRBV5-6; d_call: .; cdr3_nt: TGTGCCAGCAGCTCCGGGGGCAAATACGAGCAGTACTTC; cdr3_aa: CASSSGGKYEQYF
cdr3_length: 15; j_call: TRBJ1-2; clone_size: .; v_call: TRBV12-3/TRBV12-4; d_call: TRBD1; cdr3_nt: TGTGCCAGCAGTTCCGATGGACAGGGCAATGCGGGCTACACCTTC; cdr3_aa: CASSSDGQGNAGYTF